These T cell receptor beta chains were read from a single sample in a study of shared clonotypes between healthy human individuals. The data were produced by immunoSEQ multiplex PCR, yet TCRdb's version contains in-frame clones alone and is incomplete. The table shows 2,500,000 or so clones, with roughly 90% occurring only once. What was sequenced was naive CD4+ T cells from PBMCs. These receptors were collected from a man aged 18 to 35 in good health. Some clones in this sample may be carry-over from other donors' samples. The CDR3 runs from the conserved cysteine through the conserved F or W. D genes are given only for firm matches. Only part of the rows carry a size: once, few, many, or a class if the clone is expanded.

CDR3 DNA	CDR3 protein	J gene	clone size	V gene	D gene
TGTGCCAGCAGCTTAAGTCAGGCGGGAGCCTACAATGAGCAGTTCTTC	CASSLSQAGAYNEQFF	TRBJ2-1	-	TRBV7-3	TRBD2
TGTGCCAGCAGCTTGTTAAGGGGTGGCGGGGCTAGCTCCTACAATGAGCAGTTCTTC	CASSLLRGGGASSYNEQFF	TRBJ2-1	-	TRBV5-4	-
TGCGCCAGCAGCCCTCGGCCCGGAACATCCCAAGAGACCCAGTACTTC	CASSPRPGTSQETQYF	TRBJ2-5	-	TRBV5-1	-
TGTGCCAGCTCACCTCTGGCAGGGGGTTCCTCCTACGAGCAGTACTTC	CASSPLAGGSSYEQYF	TRBJ2-7	-	TRBV18	TRBD1
TGTGCCAGCAGGGCGCAGGGGAGGTCCGGCTACGAGCAGTACTTC	CASRAQGRSGYEQYF	TRBJ2-7	once	TRBV27	-
TGTGCCAGCACCGGGTGGGCTGAAGCTTTCTTT	CASTGWAEAFF	TRBJ1-1	-	TRBV27	-
TGTGCCAGTAGTTTCCGGGACATGACTTTCTTT	CASSFRDMTFF	TRBJ1-1	-	TRBV19	-
TGTGCCTACAAATTTCTAGCAAAAGAGGGGGGTGAGCAGTTCTTC	CAYKFLAKEGGEQFF	TRBJ2-1	-	TRBV30	-
TGTGCCAGCAGTCCGCCACGAGGGACTAGCGGACAGACGTACAATGAGCAGTTCTTC	CASSPPRGTSGQTYNEQFF	TRBJ2-1	-	TRBV28	TRBD2
TGTGCCAGCAGACTAGGGGGGGCTAGCGGGACTTACAATGAGCAGTTCTTC	CASRLGGASGTYNEQFF	TRBJ2-1	-	TRBV2	TRBD2
TGCGCCAGCACCCCAACCGAGGGGGCGAACATTCAGTACTTC	CASTPTEGANIQYF	TRBJ2-4	-	TRBV4-1	TRBD1
TGTGCCAGCAGTTTCGGCCGGCCTGGAAACACCATATATTTT	CASSFGRPGNTIYF	TRBJ1-3	-	TRBV28	-
TGTGCCAGCAGCTCCAAGAGTATGAGTGGCTACACCTTC	CASSSKSMSGYTF	TRBJ1-2	-	TRBV6-5	-
TGTGCCAGCAGCCCCAGGACAGGGGAAGGAACTGAAGCTTTCTTT	CASSPRTGEGTEAFF	TRBJ1-1	-	TRBV14	TRBD1
TGTGCCAGCAGTGAAGGGGCTCAGGGGTTGGGTGAAGCTTTCTTT	CASSEGAQGLGEAFF	TRBJ1-1	-	TRBV2	-
TGTGCCAGCAGCTTAACAGCGGGAGGCCCCGGGGAGCTGTTTTTT	CASSLTAGGPGELFF	TRBJ2-2	-	TRBV7-7	TRBD2
TGTGCCAGACAGGGACAGTTGAACACTGAAGCTTTCTTT	CARQGQLNTEAFF	TRBJ1-1	few	TRBV2	TRBD1
TGTGCCAGTAGTATAACTGCCCGAGAGACCCAGTACTTC	CASSITARETQYF	TRBJ2-5	once	TRBV19	-
TGTGCCAGCAGCCGGGGACAGGGCGGGAACACCGGGGAGCTGTTTTTT	CASSRGQGGNTGELFF	TRBJ2-2	-	TRBV7-8	TRBD1
TGTGCCAGCTCATCCGGGACTAGCGGTTACAATGAGCAGTTCTTC	CASSSGTSGYNEQFF	TRBJ2-1	-	TRBV18	TRBD2